Given below is one T cell receptor beta chain in context. What it binds is not known. Assay: immunoSEQ multiplex PCR; the TCRdb copy retains only in-frame clones and omits some. In the table there are 150,000 to 200,000 clones, 85% of which are singletons. There are 16 residues in the CDR3. The V segment lost 1 base and the J segment 2 bases; nucleotides outside the gene matches: 7. Per germline, CDR1 SGHTA and CDR2 FQGNSA. The data are from a study of cytomegalovirus exposure and HLA in healthy donors. Study-wide results and caveats: Cytomegalovirus-associated status was assigned to roughly 160 TCR beta chains. A few CMV-associated chains were confirmed in vitro to be specific for CMV antigens. Reported results showed that the classifier diagnosed cytomegalovirus status with high specificity and sensitivity.

The donors belonged to the 120-subject validation cohort, separate from the roughly 650-subject first cohort. This clonotype was sampled from a man aged 30 to 39 in good health and CMV-seropositive. This chain uses TRBV7-2 with TRBJ2-7; TRBD2 aligns across 8 bases. Sequenced material: PBMCs. CDR3 bases: TGTGCCAGCAGCTTAGTATTCCGGGGGGGGACCTACGAGCAGTACTTC. It codes for CASSLVFRGGTYEQYF.